This TCR beta chain was obtained from a study of identical twins. TCRdb recomputed calls from the 5' RACE reads with MiXCR, one row per CDR3 protein. This repertoire shows roughly 1,500,000 distinct CDR3 sequences, around a third found once; its top ten account for roughly 0.3%. Sequences were obtained from cord blood. The sequence came from a newborn girl in good health.

CDR3 nucleotide sequence: TGCGCCAGCAGCCTGCTAGGGACAGCCTACAATGAGCAGTTCTTC. It translates to CASSLLGTAYNEQFF. V gene TRBV5-1 combines with J gene TRBJ2-1; 7 bases fit TRBD1. Germline CDR1 reads SGHRS; CDR2 reads YFSETQ. Trimming at V came to 4 bases and at J to 2 bases, leaving 6 bases not matched to a gene. The CDR3 spans 15 residues. The full variable domain, rest sourced from reference TRBV5-1 and TRBJ2-1, is KAGVTQTPRYLIKTRGQQVTLSCSPISGHRSVSWYQQTPGQGLQFLFEYFSETQRNKGNFPGRFSGRQFSNSRSEMNVSTLELGDSALYLCASSLLGTAYNEQFFGPGTRLTVL.